This passage covers 8 T cell receptor beta chains from one sample sequenced in a study of blood T cells in healthy people across ages. A J-beta primer mix and a sample-barcoded 5' primer were used in a second PCR of about 6 to 12 cycles. In TCRdb, the 5' RACE reads were re-called with MiXCR into one record per CDR3 protein. The data show roughly 1.5 million distinct CDR3 sequences, around 40% seen once. Sequencing was performed on blood. These TCRs come from a woman under 30 in good health.

This clonotype was recorded at least ten times. The gene calls are TRBV10-3 and TRBJ1-2; no firm D call. This CDR3 is 15 amino acids long. CDR1 is ENHRY and CDR2 is SYGVKD in the germline V gene. V shed 4 bases and J shed 4 bases, with 16 bases lying between them. CDR3 bases: TGTGCCATCAGTGGCACAGTGGAGGATGTCTATGGCTACACCTTC. This translates into CAISGTVEDVYGYTF.

This clonotype was picked up a small number of times. This chain's CDR3 is CASSQEIGTAGHGYTF. The CDR3 DNA reads TGTGCCAGCAGCCAAGAGATAGGAACAGCCGGGCATGGCTACACCTTC. The V gene is TRBV4-2, the J gene TRBJ1-2; D is ambiguous. The V gene's germline CDR1 is LGHNA and CDR2 YNFKEQ. Trimming removed 0 bases at V and 6 bases at J, with 17 bases between. This CDR3 contains 16 residues.

CDR3 nucleotide sequence: TGTGCCAGCAGTTACCTCCTTTTAACCGGGGAGCTGTTTTTT. This translates into CASSYLLLTGELFF. This chain joins TRBV6-2 or TRBV6-3 and TRBJ2-2; D gene uncertain. The CDR3 has 14 amino acids. Looked up from germline, CDR1 is MNHEY and CDR2 is SVGEGT. The germline V and J ends were trimmed by 2 bases and 5 bases, with 9 bases remaining between them.

This clonotype was picked up one time. The junction departs from germline at one end; a sequencing error may be responsible. This chain joins TRBV12-3 or TRBV12-4 and TRBJ2-1; weak D call: TRBD1 (6 bases). The length of the CDR3 is 16 residues. The DNA for the CDR3 is TGTGCCAGCAGTACTAGTCAGGGGTTTTCCTACAATGAGAAGTTCTTC. Translation: CASSTSQGFSYNEKFF.

The chain uses TRBV30 and TRBJ2-3; D is ambiguous. Trimming left V 7 bases short and J 3 bases short, with 17 bases between. Germline V CDR1 and CDR2: GTSNPN, SVGIG (reference sequence). CDR3 size: 14 residues. DNA of the CDR3: TGTGCCTCTACTACCGGACCGGAAACAGATACGCAGTATTTT. The encoded protein is CASTTGPETDTQYF.

V and J are TRBV30 and TRBJ1-6; D call uncertain. CDR1 and CDR2 (germline): GTSNPN, SVGIG (reference sequence). This CDR3 is 13 amino acids long. Trimming stripped 0 bases from V and 10 bases from J, with 10 bases between. CDR3 sequence: CAWSVGLYSPLHF. In nucleotides, the CDR3 is TGTGCCTGGAGTGTAGGGCTCTACTCACCCCTCCACTTT.

This clonotype was seen a single time. The rearrangement joins TRBV5-5 to TRBJ1-1, with D maybe TRBD1 (5 bases). Looked up from germline, CDR1 is SGHKS and CDR2 is YYEKEE (reference sequence). V was cut by 6 bases and J by 1 base, with 13 bases left in between. This CDR3 contains 14 residues. DNA for the CDR3: TGTGCCAGCAACCCTGGTGGGGGGAACACTGAAGCTTTCTTT. Encoded protein: CASNPGGGNTEAFF.

This chain joins TRBV6-5 and TRBJ1-6, with D perhaps matching TRBD1 (5 bases). CDR1 and CDR2 from the germline V gene are MNHEY and SVGAGI. The CDR3 has 16 residues. Trimming pared 2 bases from V and 6 bases from J, leaving 14 bases between. The CDR3 nucleotides read TGTGCCAGCAGTTACGCTCCTTCCCAGGGTAATTCACCCCTCCACTTT. Translated: CASSYAPSQGNSPLHF.